This paragraph covers one T cell receptor beta chain sequence. Its antigen is still unknown. Between the trimmed V and J ends, which lost 0 bases and 7 bases, there was a span of 13 bases. The CDR3 loop spans 14 amino acids. The germline gives CDR1 SGDLS, CDR2 YYNGEE. Ipilimumab-mediated CTLA-4 blockade plus focal radiation was given to patients having chemo-refractory metastatic non-small-cell lung cancer. The data originate from a study of radiotherapy plus CTLA-4 blockade in lung cancer. Overall study context: In roughly 17% of patients, objective responses were seen; roughly 28% had disease control. Regarding the study as a whole: Blood saw expansion of tumor-derived TCR clones after radiotherapy plus ipilimumab. Best predicting response, reportedly, were early blood T cell clone dynamics, with interferon-beta.

Measured with immunoSEQ multiplex PCR; TCRdb has only the in-frame clones, and not every one. The data hold tens of thousands of clones, with 70% to 90% observed a single time. The starting material was peripheral blood, obtained from a patient treated with radiotherapy plus ipilimumab. The chain carries TRBV9 and TRBJ2-5; possible D gene TRBD2, 6 bases. The sequence came from a human donor with non-small cell lung cancer whose response to radiotherapy plus ipilimumab could not be evaluated. Here the CDR3 reads CASSVDWREGTQYF. The CDR3 DNA reads TGTGCCAGCAGCGTAGATTGGCGGGAAGGGACCCAGTACTTC.